The 30 T cell receptor beta chains below were found in one sample sequenced in a study of vaccination effects on CD4 cells after COVID-19. The ViraFEST assay expanded antigen-specific CD4+ T cells with viral peptide pools before sequencing. Following 10 days of culture, CD4+ T cells were isolated. Each vaccine recipient was nucleocapsid antibody negative and had no prior SARS-CoV-2 infection. What these receptors recognize is not known. The assay was immunoSEQ multiplex PCR, and TCRdb's table has in-frame clones only and misses some. The table has approximately 74,000 clones, approximately 75% seen once. The sequenced sample was CD4+ T cells from PBMCs cultured with HCoV-NL63 spike peptides, obtained before COVID-19 vaccination. The receptor source for this set is a human donor who received a COVID-19 vaccine.

The chain joins TRBV12-5 to TRBJ2-4; 8 bases line up with TRBD1. The CDR3 consists of 15 residues. Germline values: CDR1 LGHNT, CDR2 FRNRAP. V shed 6 bases and J 3 bases; nucleotides not matched to a gene: 7. This CDR3 reads CASGVGQGLKNIQYF. CDR3 sequence (DNA): TGTGCTAGTGGGGTCGGACAGGGCCTCAAAAACATTCAGTACTTC.

This chain links TRBV30 with TRBJ1-6; perhaps TRBD1 as D (6 bases). V lost 4 bases and J 12 bases, leaving 16 bases between the germline ends. CDR3 length equals 13 residues. The germline CDR1 and CDR2 sequences are GTSNPN and SVGIG (reference sequence). The CDR3 nucleotides read TGTGCCTGGACCCTTAACAGGGATATACCCCTCCACTTT. This gives the protein CAWTLNRDIPLHF.

The gene calls are TRBV5-1 and TRBJ1-2; 9 bases line up with TRBD1. Germline V gene sequence: CDR1 SGHRS, CDR2 YFSETQ. V lost 0 bases, J lost 8 bases, and 8 bases stayed unmatched. This CDR3 has 15 amino acids. Here the CDR3 reads CASSLVGQGLGGYTF. CDR3 nucleotide sequence: TGCGCCAGCAGCTTGGTGGGACAGGGTTTAGGCGGCTACACCTTC. The full variable domain, its missing parts supplied by reference TRBV5-1 and TRBJ1-2, is KAGVTQTPRYLIKTRGQQVTLSCSPISGHRSVSWYQQTPGQGLQFLFEYFSETQRNKGNFPGRFSGRQFSNSRSEMNVSTLELGDSALYLCASSLVGQGLGGYTFGSGTRLTVV.

This clone was seen only once. The chain is built from TRBV6-5 and TRBJ1-6, with 7 bases aligning to TRBD1. V gave up 10 bases and J gave up 8 bases; unmatched junction bases: 8. Germline loops: CDR1 MNHEY, CDR2 SVGAGI. The CDR3 runs to 13 residues. The CDR3 nucleotides are TGTGCCACCAAACAGGGGAGGGATTCACCCCTCCACTTT. This codes for CATKQGRDSPLHF.

This clone was observed a few times. The rearrangement links TRBV6-5 to TRBJ1-2; 7 nucleotides agree with TRBD1. V lost 6 bases, J lost 2 bases, and 3 bases stayed unmatched. The germline V gene encodes CDR1 MNHEY and CDR2 SVGAGI. CDR3 length equals 13 residues. CDR3 loop: CASRRTGNYGYTF. CDR3 bases: TGTGCCAGCAGACGGACAGGAAACTATGGCTACACCTTC.

The sample holds a few counts of this clone. CDR3 sequence reads: CASSVGVGLSSGNTIYF. As DNA, the CDR3 is TGTGCCAGCAGCGTAGGTGTCGGGTTGAGCTCTGGAAACACCATATATTTT. This rearrangement joins TRBV9 to TRBJ1-3, with D hard to call. Germline CDR1 and CDR2: SGDLS and YYNGEE. This CDR3 is 17 amino acids long. Trimming cost V 0 bases and J 0 bases, with 13 bases left between them.

In DNA form, the CDR3 reads TGCGCCAGCAGCCTGCTAAACAGTGATGAGCAGTTCTTC. Residues: CASSLLNSDEQFF. The V and J genes are TRBV5-1 and TRBJ2-1; D unresolved. The germline V gene encodes CDR1 SGHRS and CDR2 YFSETQ. The V gene lost 4 bases and the J gene lost 8 bases, with 13 bases spanning the gap. The CDR3 totals 13 residues.

This chain joins TRBV7-2 and TRBJ1-2; D is unclear. CDR1 SGHTA and CDR2 FQGNSA come from the germline V gene. Trimming pared 1 base from V and 8 bases from J, leaving 17 bases between. The CDR3 covers 15 residues. CDR3 loop: CASSLGGLEGYGYTF. CDR3 nucleotide sequence: TGTGCCAGCAGCTTAGGAGGGCTCGAAGGATACGGCTACACCTTC.

The V gene is TRBV4-2, the J gene TRBJ1-5, with TRBD1 as a possible D gene (5 bases). Germline V gene sequence: CDR1 LGHNA, CDR2 YNFKEQ. This CDR3 has 17 residues. Deletions cut 4 bases from V and 3 bases from J, with 19 bases between. The CDR3 region is CASSLETGRRLNQPQHF. The CDR3 nucleotides are TGTGCCAGCAGCCTTGAAACGGGACGGCGCCTCAATCAGCCCCAGCATTTT.

This rearrangement joins TRBV5-1 to TRBJ2-7, with a weak D call TRBD2 (5 bases). Germline loops: CDR1 SGHRS, CDR2 YFSETQ. Trimming cost V 0 bases and J 6 bases, with 10 bases left between them. This CDR3 comprises 13 residues. The CDR3 DNA reads as TGCGCCAGCAGCTTGGGGTCAGGAGGCGAGCAGTACGTC. This translates into CASSLGSGGEQYV.

This clone was detected a few times. This sequence joins TRBV19 and TRBJ2-2, with 7 bases identical to TRBD1. The germline V gene encodes CDR1 LNHDA and CDR2 SQIVND (reference sequence). There are 15 residues in the CDR3. With 3 bases clipped from V and 4 bases from J, the junction kept 5 bases outside the gene matches. CDR3 residues: CASSIDRVGTGELFF. In nucleotides, the CDR3 is TGTGCCAGTAGTATCGACAGGGTCGGCACCGGGGAGCTGTTTTTT.

The V gene is TRBV6-5, the J gene TRBJ2-2; TRBD1 aligns across 7 bases. Germline V gives CDR1 MNHEY, CDR2 SVGAGI. J gave up 4 bases and V 6 bases, and 8 bases lay outside the gene matches. The CDR3 length is 15 residues. CDR3 nucleotides: TGTGCCAGCAGGGCAGGGTCAGGGGGCACCGGGGAGCTGTTTTTT. Translation: CASRAGSGGTGELFF.

The genes are TRBV3-1 (or the pseudogene TRBV3-2) and TRBJ2-1, with 8 bases identical to TRBD2. The germline gives CDR1 LGHDT, CDR2 YNNKEL (reference sequence). The CDR3 consists of 15 residues. J lost 7 bases, V lost 5 bases, and 10 bases had no gene match. The DNA for the CDR3 is TGTGCCAGCAGCACCCCGAGGACTAGCATGAATGAGCAGTTCTTC. It encodes CASSTPRTSMNEQFF.

The CDR3 loop is CASSTGQTYQPQHF. Written as DNA, the CDR3 is TGTGCCAGCAGTACGGGACAGACTTATCAGCCCCAGCATTTT. The J gene is TRBJ1-5, the V gene TRBV6-2 or TRBV6-3, with 7 bases matching TRBD1. The V segment lost 5 bases and the J segment 5 bases; nucleotides outside the gene matches: 6. Germline CDR1 is MNHEY and CDR2 is SVGEGT. The CDR3 runs 14 residues.

CDR3: CSVGGTAGGVDTQYF. In nucleotides, the CDR3 is TGCAGCGTAGGGGGGACAGCGGGGGGTGTGGATACGCAGTATTTT. The gene calls are TRBV29-1 and TRBJ2-3; TRBD2 matches at 9 bases. J was trimmed by 6 bases and V by 6 bases; bases with no gene match: 13. There are 15 residues in the CDR3. The germline V gene has CDR1 SQVTM and CDR2 ANQGSEA.

This chain links TRBV18 with TRBJ1-1, with D unclear. V lost 2 bases, J lost 1 base, and 2 bases lay in between. The V gene's germline CDR1 is KGHSH and CDR2 LQKENI. This CDR3 is 12 amino acids long. The CDR3 is CASSPKNTEAFF. For the CDR3, the DNA is TGTGCCAGCTCACCAAAGAACACTGAAGCTTTCTTT.

The CDR3 nucleotides read TGTGCCAGCAGCGCCCGGACAGGGGTTCAAGAGACCCAGTACTTC. Translation: CASSARTGVQETQYF. The rearrangement uses TRBV9 and TRBJ2-5; TRBD1 aligns across 9 bases. This CDR3 has 15 amino acids. Germline CDR1 reads SGDLS; CDR2 reads YYNGEE. Unmatched junction bases numbered 5, after V lost 3 bases and J lost 2 bases.

CDR3 in amino acids: CASSSKTRHGQYV. CDR3 in DNA: TGTGCCAGCAGCTCGAAGACTCGTCATGGGCAGTACGTC. The chain has TRBV11-2 and TRBJ2-7; D not certain. V was trimmed by 4 bases and J by 9 bases, leaving 16 bases between them. Germline values: CDR1 SGHAT, CDR2 FQNNGV. The CDR3 spans 13 residues.

The chain uses TRBV2 and TRBJ1-1, with 10 bases fitting TRBD1. The germline CDR1 and CDR2 sequences are SNHLY and FYNNEI. The CDR3 sequence is 15 residues long. V lost 8 bases and J lost 1; bases outside the gene matches: 7. CDR3: CASCLGTGANTEAFF. CDR3 DNA sequence: TGTGCCAGCTGTTTAGGGACAGGGGCGAACACTGAAGCTTTCTTT.

The V gene is TRBV20-1, the J gene TRBJ1-1; the D gene is possibly TRBD1 (5 bases). This CDR3 comprises 11 residues. Germline loops: CDR1 DFQATT, CDR2 SNEGSKA (reference sequence). CDR3 nucleotide sequence: TGCGGAGAACAGGCGAACACTGAAGCTTTCTTT. As protein: CGEQANTEAFF.

The chain has TRBV7-9 and TRBJ2-5; a weak D match, TRBD1 (6 bases). V was pared by 0 bases and J by 2 bases, with 10 bases between. Germline CDR1 is SEHNR and CDR2 is FQNEAQ (reference sequence). The length of the CDR3 is 15 residues. The CDR3 here is CASSLAWTVQETQYF. CDR3 DNA sequence: TGTGCCAGCAGCTTAGCTTGGACAGTTCAAGAGACCCAGTACTTC. The variable domain in full, completed from reference TRBV7-9 and TRBJ2-5, reads DTGVSQNPRHKITKRGQNVTFRCDPISEHNRLYWYRQTLGQGPEFLTYFQNEAQLEKSRLLSDRFSAERPKGSFSTLEIQRTEQGDSAMYLCASSLAWTVQETQYFGPGTRLLVL.

This clone was detected a few times. The V gene is TRBV28, the J gene TRBJ1-3; D is perhaps TRBD1 (6 bases). V was cut by 7 bases and J by 7 bases, with 8 bases left in between. The CDR3 is 11 amino acids. Germline loops: CDR1 MDHEN, CDR2 SYDVKM. The CDR3 region has the DNA TGTGCCAGCATAGGGGGGAACACCATATATTTT. Amino acids: CASIGGNTIYF.

As DNA, the CDR3 is TGCGCCAGCAGCTTGTTCCCGGGAAGCAATGAGCAGTTCTTC. This gives the protein CASSLFPGSNEQFF. V usage is TRBV5-1 and J usage is TRBJ2-1; D perhaps matches TRBD2 (5 bases). This CDR3 is built from 14 residues. Germline V gives CDR1 SGHRS, CDR2 YFSETQ. The V and J ends lost 1 base and 6 bases respectively, with 11 bases between them.

This sequence joins TRBV6-5 and TRBJ1-1; 8 nucleotides match TRBD1. CDR1 is MNHEY, CDR2 SVGAGI, per germline. This CDR3 contains 15 residues. V trimming: 6 bases; J trimming: 4 bases; junction bases outside the gene matches: 10. Here the CDR3 DNA reads TGTGCCAGCAGCCTCTTGAGAACAGGGGGCACTGAAGCTTTCTTT. Amino acid sequence: CASSLLRTGGTEAFF.

The chain couples TRBV6-5 to TRBJ1-3; D possibly corresponds to TRBD1 (5 bases). The CDR3 runs to 13 residues. Germline CDR1 MNHEY, CDR2 SVGAGI. Trimming pared 10 bases from V and 8 bases from J, leaving 18 bases between. CDR3 in amino acids: CATGGVLGDTIYF. In DNA form, the CDR3 reads TGTGCCACTGGGGGGGTCCTGGGGGACACCATATATTTT.

The chain joins TRBV19 to TRBJ2-3; D call uncertain. Germline V gives CDR1 LNHDA, CDR2 SQIVND (reference sequence). The CDR3 is 11 amino acids. The germline V and J ends were trimmed by 5 bases and 4 bases, with 4 bases remaining between them. CDR3 nucleotide sequence: TGTGCCAGTAGTGAGGCAGATACGCAGTATTTT. It is translated as CASSEADTQYF.

The rearrangement links TRBV5-1 to TRBJ1-1, with D unresolved. The germline V gene encodes CDR1 SGHRS and CDR2 YFSETQ. V was cut by 0 bases and J by 4 bases, with 10 bases left in between. The CDR3 has 14 amino acids. The chain's CDR3 is CASSLGPMSTEAFF. DNA of the CDR3: TGCGCCAGCAGCTTGGGTCCGATGAGCACTGAAGCTTTCTTT. The complete variable domain, with remaining parts taken from reference TRBV5-1 and TRBJ1-1, reads KAGVTQTPRYLIKTRGQQVTLSCSPISGHRSVSWYQQTPGQGLQFLFEYFSETQRNKGNFPGRFSGRQFSNSRSEMNVSTLELGDSALYLCASSLGPMSTEAFFGQGTRLTVV.

The V call is TRBV14, the J call TRBJ1-5; D possibly corresponds to TRBD1 (6 bases). Trimming cost V 1 base and J 2 bases, with 21 bases left between them. This CDR3 has 19 residues. CDR1 and CDR2 from the germline V gene are SGHDN and FVKESK. CDR3 DNA: TGTGCCAGCAGCCAAGGTGCAGGGGTAATCAATCTGGGCAATCAGCCCCAGCATTTT. It is translated as CASSQGAGVINLGNQPQHF.

The CDR3 coding sequence is TGTGCCAGCAGCTTATCTCAAGATACGCAGTATTTT. Protein sequence: CASSLSQDTQYF. The rearrangement uses TRBV7-3 and TRBJ2-3; D gene unclear. The V gene's germline CDR1 is SGHTA and CDR2 FQGTGA. The CDR3 is 12 amino acids. Trimming cost V 2 bases and J 5 bases, with 5 bases left between them.

The genes are TRBV7-9 and TRBJ1-5; D uncertain. The CDR3 is 14 residues long. With 2 bases removed from V and 1 base from J, the gap between germline ends came to 6 bases. The germline CDR1 and CDR2 sequences are SEHNR and FQNEAQ (reference sequence). The CDR3 loop reads CASSLRGSNQPQHF. The CDR3, as DNA: TGTGCCAGCAGCTTACGGGGAAGCAATCAGCCCCAGCATTTT. The complete variable domain, with remaining parts taken from reference TRBV7-9 and TRBJ1-5, reads DTGVSQNPRHKITKRGQNVTFRCDPISEHNRLYWYRQTLGQGPEFLTYFQNEAQLEKSRLLSDRFSAERPKGSFSTLEIQRTEQGDSAMYLCASSLRGSNQPQHFGDGTRLSIL.